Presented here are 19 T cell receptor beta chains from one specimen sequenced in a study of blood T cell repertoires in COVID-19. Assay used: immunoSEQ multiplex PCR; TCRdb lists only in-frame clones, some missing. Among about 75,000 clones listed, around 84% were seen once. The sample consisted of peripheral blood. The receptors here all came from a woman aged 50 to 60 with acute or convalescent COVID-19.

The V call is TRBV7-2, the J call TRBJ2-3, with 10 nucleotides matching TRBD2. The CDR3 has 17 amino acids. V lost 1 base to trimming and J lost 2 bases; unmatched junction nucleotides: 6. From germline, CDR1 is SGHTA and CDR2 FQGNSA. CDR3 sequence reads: CASSLDPLAGSTDTQYF. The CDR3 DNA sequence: TGTGCCAGCAGCTTAGACCCACTAGCGGGGTCCACAGATACGCAGTATTTT.

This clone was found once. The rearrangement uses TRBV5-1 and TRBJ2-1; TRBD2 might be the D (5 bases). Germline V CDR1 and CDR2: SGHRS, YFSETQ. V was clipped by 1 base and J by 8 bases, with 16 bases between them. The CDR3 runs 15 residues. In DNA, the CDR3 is TGCGCCAGCAGCTTGCTAGCCTTATCTTCGGATGAGCAGTTCTTC. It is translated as CASSLLALSSDEQFF.

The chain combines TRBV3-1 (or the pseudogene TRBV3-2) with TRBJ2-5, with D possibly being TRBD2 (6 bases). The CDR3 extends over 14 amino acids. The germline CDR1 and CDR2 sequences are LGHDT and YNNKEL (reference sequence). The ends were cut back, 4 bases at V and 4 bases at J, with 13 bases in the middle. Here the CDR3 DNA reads TGTGCCAGCAGCCTTTATGGGAGGCCAGAGACCCAGTACTTC. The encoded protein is CASSLYGRPETQYF.

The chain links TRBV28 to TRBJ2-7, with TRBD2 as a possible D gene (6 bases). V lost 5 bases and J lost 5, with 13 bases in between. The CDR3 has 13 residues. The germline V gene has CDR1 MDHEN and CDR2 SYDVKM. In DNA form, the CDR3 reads TGTGCCAGCAGTCAGGGCCGCGGGGACGAGCAGTACTTC. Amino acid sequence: CASSQGRGDEQYF.

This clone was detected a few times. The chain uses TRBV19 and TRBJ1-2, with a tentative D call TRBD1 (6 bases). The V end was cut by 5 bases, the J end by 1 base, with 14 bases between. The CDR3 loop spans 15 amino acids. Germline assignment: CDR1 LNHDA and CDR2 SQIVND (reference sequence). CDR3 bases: TGTGCCAGTAGTTTGTGGGACACAATTAACTATGGCTACACCTTC. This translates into CASSLWDTINYGYTF.

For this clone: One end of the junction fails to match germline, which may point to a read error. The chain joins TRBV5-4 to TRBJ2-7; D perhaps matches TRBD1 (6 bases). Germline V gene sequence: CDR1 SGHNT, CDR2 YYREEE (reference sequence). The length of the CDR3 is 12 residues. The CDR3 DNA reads TGTGCCAGCAGCGATCGCGACAGGCAGAAGGGCTTC. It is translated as CASSDRDRQKGF.

The CDR3 loop reads CASSSPGQGAKGYTF. Written as DNA, the CDR3 is TGTGCCAGCAGTTCTCCGGGACAGGGGGCGAAGGGCTACACCTTC. The V and J genes are TRBV27 and TRBJ1-2, with 12 bases matching TRBD1. J gave up 8 bases and V 4 bases, and 8 bases lay outside the gene matches. This CDR3 has 15 residues. From germline, CDR1 is MNHEY and CDR2 SMNVEV (reference sequence).

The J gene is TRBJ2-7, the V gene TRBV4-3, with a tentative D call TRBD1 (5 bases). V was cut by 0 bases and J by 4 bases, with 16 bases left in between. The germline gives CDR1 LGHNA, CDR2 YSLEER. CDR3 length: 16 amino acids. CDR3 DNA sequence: TGCGCCAGCAGCCAAGAAGTTGGAAGGGGTACTTACGAGCAGTACTTC. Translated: CASSQEVGRGTYEQYF.

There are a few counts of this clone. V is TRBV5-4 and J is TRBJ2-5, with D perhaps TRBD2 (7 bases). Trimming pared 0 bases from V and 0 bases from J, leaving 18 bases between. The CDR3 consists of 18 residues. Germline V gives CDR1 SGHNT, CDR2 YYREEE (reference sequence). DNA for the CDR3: TGTGCCAGCAGCTTGGCTTCCAGGGGAGGGGGGTACCAAGAGACCCAGTACTTC. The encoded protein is CASSLASRGGGYQETQYF.

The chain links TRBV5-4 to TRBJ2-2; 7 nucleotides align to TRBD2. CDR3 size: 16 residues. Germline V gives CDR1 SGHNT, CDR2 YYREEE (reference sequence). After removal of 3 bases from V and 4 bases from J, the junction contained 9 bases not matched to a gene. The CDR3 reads CASSSREDGSTGELFF. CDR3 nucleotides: TGTGCCAGCAGCTCCCGGGAGGACGGGAGCACCGGGGAGCTGTTTTTT.

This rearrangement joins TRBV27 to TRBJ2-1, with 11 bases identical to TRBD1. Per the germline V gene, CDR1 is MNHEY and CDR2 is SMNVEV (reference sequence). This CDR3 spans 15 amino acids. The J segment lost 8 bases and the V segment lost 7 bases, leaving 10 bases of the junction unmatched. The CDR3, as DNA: TGTGCCAGCAAGTCGTTAGGACAGGGGGCCCATGAGCAGTTCTTC. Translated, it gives CASKSLGQGAHEQFF.

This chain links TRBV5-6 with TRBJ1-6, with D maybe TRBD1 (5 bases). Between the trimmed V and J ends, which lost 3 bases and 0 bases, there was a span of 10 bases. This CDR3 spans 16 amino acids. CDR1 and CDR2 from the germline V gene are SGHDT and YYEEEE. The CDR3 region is CASSSGRFSYNSPLHF. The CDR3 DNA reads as TGTGCCAGCAGCTCAGGGCGATTCTCCTATAATTCACCCCTCCACTTT.

The CDR3 here is CASSPINTLSGETQYF. Here the CDR3 DNA reads TGTGCCAGCTCACCGATTAACACTCTTTCAGGGGAGACCCAGTACTTC. The chain employs TRBV18 and TRBJ2-5, with a possible D match to TRBD1 (5 bases). This CDR3 is built from 16 residues. Germline CDR1 is KGHSH and CDR2 is LQKENI. The V end lost 3 bases, the J end lost 5 bases, and 19 bases lay between the germline ends.

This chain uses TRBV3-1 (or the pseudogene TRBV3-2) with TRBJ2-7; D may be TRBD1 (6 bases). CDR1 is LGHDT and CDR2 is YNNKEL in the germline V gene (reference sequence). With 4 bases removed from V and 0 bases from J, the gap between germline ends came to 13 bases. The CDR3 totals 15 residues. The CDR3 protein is CASSLTRQVSYEQYF. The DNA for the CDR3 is TGTGCCAGCAGCCTAACCCGACAGGTCTCCTACGAGCAGTACTTC.

For the CDR3, the DNA is TGTGCCAGCAGCGTAGATGACACAGGGTGGGGAATCTCTGGGGCCAACGTCCTGACTTTC. Translation gives CASSVDDTGWGISGANVLTF. The chain employs TRBV9 and TRBJ2-6; tentative D call: TRBD1 (6 bases). This CDR3 has 20 residues. Per the germline V gene, CDR1 is SGDLS and CDR2 is YYNGEE. Trimming stripped 0 bases from V and 0 bases from J, with 19 bases between.

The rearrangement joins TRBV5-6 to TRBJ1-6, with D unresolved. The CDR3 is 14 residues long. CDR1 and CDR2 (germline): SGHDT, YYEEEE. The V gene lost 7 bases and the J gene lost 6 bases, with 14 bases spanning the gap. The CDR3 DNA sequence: TGTGCCAGCTCTTTCGGGGTGGGTAATTCACCCCTCCACTTT. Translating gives CASSFGVGNSPLHF.

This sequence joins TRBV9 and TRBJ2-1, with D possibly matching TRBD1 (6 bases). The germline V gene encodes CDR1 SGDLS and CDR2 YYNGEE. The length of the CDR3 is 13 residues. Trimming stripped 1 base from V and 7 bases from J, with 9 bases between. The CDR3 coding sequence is TGTGCCAGCAGCGTACAGGGGTTGAATGAGCAGTTCTTC. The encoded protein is CASSVQGLNEQFF.

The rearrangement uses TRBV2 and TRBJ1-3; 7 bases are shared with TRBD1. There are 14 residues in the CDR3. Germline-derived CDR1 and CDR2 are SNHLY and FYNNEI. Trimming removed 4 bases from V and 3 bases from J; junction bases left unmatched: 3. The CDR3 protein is CASSGTGVGNTIYF. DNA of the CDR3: TGTGCCAGCAGTGGCACAGGGGTTGGAAACACCATATATTTT. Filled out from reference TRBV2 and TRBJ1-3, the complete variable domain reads EPEVTQTPSHQVTQMGQEVILRCVPISNHLYFYWYRQILGQKVEFLVSFYNNEISEKSEIFDDQFSVERPDGSNFTLKIRSTKLEDSAMYFCASSGTGVGNTIYFGEGSWLTVV.

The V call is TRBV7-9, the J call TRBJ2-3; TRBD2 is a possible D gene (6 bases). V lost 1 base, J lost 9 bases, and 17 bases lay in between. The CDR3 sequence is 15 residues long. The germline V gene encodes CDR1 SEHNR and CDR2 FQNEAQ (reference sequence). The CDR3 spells CASSLESLAQSTQYF. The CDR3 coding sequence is TGTGCCAGCAGCTTAGAGTCACTAGCCCAGTCAACGCAGTATTTT.